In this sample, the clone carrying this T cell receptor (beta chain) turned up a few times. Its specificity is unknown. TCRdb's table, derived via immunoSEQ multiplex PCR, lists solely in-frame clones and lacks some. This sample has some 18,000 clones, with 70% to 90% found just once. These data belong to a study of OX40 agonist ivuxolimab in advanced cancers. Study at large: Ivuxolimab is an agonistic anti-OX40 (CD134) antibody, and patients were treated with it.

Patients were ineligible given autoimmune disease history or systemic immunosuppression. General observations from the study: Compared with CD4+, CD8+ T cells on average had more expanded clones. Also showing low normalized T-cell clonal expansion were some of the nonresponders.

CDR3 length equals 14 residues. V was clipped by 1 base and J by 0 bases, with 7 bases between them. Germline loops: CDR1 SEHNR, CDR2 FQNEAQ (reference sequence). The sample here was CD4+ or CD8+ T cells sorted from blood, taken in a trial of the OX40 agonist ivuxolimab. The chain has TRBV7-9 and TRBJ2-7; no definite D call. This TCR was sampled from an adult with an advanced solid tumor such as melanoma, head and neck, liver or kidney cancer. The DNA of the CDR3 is TGTGCCAGCAGCTTAGACACCCTCTCCTACGAGCAGTACTTC. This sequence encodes CASSLDTLSYEQYF.